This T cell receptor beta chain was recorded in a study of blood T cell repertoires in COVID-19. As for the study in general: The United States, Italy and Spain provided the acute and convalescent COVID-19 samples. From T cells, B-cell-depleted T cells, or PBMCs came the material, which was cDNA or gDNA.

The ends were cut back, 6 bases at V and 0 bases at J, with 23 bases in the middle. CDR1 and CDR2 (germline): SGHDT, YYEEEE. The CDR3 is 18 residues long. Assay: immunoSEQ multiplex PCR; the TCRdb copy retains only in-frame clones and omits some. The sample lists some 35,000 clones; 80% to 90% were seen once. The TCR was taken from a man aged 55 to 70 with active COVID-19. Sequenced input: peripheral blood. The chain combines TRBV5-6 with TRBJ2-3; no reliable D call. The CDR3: CASNPPPSYMPSTDTQYF. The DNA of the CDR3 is TGTGCCAGCAACCCCCCCCCGTCCTATATGCCTAGCACAGATACGCAGTATTTT.